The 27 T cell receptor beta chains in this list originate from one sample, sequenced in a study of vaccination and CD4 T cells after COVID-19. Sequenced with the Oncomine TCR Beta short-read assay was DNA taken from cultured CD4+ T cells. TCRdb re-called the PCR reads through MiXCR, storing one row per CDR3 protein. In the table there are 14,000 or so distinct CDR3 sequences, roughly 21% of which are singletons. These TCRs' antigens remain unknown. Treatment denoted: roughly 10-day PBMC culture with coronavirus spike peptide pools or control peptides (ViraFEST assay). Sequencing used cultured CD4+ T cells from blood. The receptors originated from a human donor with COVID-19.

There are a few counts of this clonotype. The chain's CDR3 is CASSQDPGQNQPQHF. DNA for the CDR3: TGCGCCAGCAGCCAAGACCCCGGACAGAATCAGCCCCAGCATTTT. The chain links TRBV4-1 to TRBJ1-5; possibly TRBD1 for D (6 bases). CDR3 length equals 15 residues. Trimming cost V 0 bases and J 4 bases, with 10 bases left between them. CDR1 and CDR2 from the germline V gene are MGHRA and YSYEKL.

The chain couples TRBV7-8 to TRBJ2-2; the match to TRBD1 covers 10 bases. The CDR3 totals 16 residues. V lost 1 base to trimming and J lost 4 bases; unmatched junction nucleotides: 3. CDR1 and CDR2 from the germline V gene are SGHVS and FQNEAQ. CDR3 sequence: CASSLVRDRGTGELFF. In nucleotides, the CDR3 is TGTGCCAGCAGCTTAGTCCGGGACAGGGGCACCGGGGAGCTGTTTTTT.

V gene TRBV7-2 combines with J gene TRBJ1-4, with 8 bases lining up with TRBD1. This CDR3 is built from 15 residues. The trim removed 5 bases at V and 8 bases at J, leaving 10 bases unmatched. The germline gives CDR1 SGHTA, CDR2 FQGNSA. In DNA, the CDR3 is TGTGCCAGCAGCCCAGACAGGGGTTCGGTAGAAAAACTGTTTTTT. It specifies CASSPDRGSVEKLFF. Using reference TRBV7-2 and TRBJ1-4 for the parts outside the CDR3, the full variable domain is GAGVSQSPSNKVTEKGKDVELRCDPISGHTALYWYRQSLGQGLEFLIYFQGNSAPDKSGLPSDRFSAERTGGSVSTLTIQRTQQEDSAVYLCASSPDRGSVEKLFFGSGTQLSVL.

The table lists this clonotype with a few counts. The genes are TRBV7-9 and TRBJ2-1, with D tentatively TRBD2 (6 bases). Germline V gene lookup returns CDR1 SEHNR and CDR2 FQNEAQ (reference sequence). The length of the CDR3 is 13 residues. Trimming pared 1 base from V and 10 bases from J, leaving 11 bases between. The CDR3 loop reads CASSLEVAGEQFF. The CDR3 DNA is TGTGCCAGCAGCTTAGAAGTTGCGGGGGAGCAGTTCTTC.

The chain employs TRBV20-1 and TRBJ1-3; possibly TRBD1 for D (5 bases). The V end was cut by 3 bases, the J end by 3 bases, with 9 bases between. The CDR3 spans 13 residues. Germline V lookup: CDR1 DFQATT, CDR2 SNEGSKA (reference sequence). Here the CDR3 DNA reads TGCAGTGCTAGTTTTGGGGGTGGAAACACCATATATTTT. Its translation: CSASFGGGNTIYF.

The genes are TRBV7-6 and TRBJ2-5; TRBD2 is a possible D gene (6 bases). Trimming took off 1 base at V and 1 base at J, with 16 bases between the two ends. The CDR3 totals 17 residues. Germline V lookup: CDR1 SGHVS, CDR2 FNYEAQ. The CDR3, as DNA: TGTGCCAGCAGCTTAGGGGCGGCTATCGGGGGCCAAGAGACCCAGTACTTC. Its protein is CASSLGAAIGGQETQYF.

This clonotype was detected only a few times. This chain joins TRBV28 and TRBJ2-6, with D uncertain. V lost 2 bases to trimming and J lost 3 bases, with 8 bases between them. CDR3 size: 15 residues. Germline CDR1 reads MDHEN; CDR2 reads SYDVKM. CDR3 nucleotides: TGTGCCAGCAGTTTAGCCGGGCTTGGGGCCAACGTCCTGACTTTC. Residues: CASSLAGLGANVLTF. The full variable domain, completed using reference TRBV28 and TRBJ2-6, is DVKVTQSSRYLVKRTGEKVFLECVQDMDHENMFWYRQDPGLGLRLIYFSYDVKMKEKGDIPEGYSVSREKKERFSLILESASTNQTSMYLCASSLAGLGANVLTFGAGSRLTVL.

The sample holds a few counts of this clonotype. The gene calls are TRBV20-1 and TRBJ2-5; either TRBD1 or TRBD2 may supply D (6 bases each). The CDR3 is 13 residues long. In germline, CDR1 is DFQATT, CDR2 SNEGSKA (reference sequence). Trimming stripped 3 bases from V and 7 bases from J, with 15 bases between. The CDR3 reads CSARRGVAGTQYF. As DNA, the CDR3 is TGCAGTGCTAGGAGGGGGGTGGCGGGGACCCAGTACTTC.

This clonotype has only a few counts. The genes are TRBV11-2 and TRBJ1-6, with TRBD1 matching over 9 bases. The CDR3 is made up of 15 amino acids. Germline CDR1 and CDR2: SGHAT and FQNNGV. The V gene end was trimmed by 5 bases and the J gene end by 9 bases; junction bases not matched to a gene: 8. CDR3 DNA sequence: TGTGCCAGCAGCGAAGGGACAGGGCACGGTTCACCCCTCCACTTT. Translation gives CASSEGTGHGSPLHF.

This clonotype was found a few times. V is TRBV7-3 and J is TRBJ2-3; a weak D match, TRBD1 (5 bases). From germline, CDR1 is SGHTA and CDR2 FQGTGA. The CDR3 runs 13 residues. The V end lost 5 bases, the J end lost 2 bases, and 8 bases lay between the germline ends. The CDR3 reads CASSEDNTDTQYF. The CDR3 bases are TGTGCCAGCAGCGAGGACAACACAGATACGCAGTATTTT.

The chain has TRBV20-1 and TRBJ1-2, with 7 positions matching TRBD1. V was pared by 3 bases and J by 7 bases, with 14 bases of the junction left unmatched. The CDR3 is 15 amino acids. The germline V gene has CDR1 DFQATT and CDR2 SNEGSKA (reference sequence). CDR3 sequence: CSASKVAGAGGGYTF. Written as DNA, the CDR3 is TGCAGTGCTAGTAAAGTCGCTGGGGCAGGGGGTGGCTACACCTTC.

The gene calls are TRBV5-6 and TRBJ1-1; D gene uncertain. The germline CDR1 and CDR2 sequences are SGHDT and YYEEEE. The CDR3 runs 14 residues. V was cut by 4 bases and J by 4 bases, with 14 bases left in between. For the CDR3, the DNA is TGTGCCAGCAGCCTAGATCGGGGAAGCACTGAAGCTTTCTTT. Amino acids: CASSLDRGSTEAFF.

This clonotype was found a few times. CDR3 residues: CASSPRWEAAGTEAFF. CDR3 coding DNA: TGTGCCAGCTCACCACGTTGGGAGGCGGCAGGCACTGAAGCTTTCTTT. V usage is TRBV18 and J usage is TRBJ1-1; D ambiguous. Trimming left V 1 base short and J 4 bases short, with 16 bases between. The CDR3 is made up of 16 amino acids. The germline gives CDR1 KGHSH, CDR2 LQKENI.

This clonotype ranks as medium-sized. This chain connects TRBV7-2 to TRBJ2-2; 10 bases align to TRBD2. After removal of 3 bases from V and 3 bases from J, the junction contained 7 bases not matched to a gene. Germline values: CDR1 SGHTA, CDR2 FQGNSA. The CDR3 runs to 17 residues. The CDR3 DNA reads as TGTGCCAGCAGCTTGGGAGCGGGGGGGCCCGACACCGGGGAGCTGTTTTTT. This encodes CASSLGAGGPDTGELFF.

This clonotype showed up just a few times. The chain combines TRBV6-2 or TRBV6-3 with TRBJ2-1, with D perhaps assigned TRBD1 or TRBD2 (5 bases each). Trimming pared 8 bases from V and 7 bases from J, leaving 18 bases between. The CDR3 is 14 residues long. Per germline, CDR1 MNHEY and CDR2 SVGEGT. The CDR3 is CASLGVTLGNEQFF. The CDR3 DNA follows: TGTGCCAGCTTGGGGGTAACCCTGGGGAATGAGCAGTTCTTC.

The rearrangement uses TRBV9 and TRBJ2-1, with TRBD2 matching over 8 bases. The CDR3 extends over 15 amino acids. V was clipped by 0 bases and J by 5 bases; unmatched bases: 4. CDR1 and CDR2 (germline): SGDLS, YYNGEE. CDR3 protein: CASSVVSGGNNEQFF. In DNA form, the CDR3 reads TGTGCCAGCAGCGTAGTAAGCGGGGGAAACAATGAGCAGTTCTTC.

The CDR3 coding sequence is TGTGCCAGCAGCTTAGCGCAAGCGGGGCTAAAAGAGACCCAGTACTTC. This gives the protein CASSLAQAGLKETQYF. The J gene is TRBJ2-5, the V gene TRBV7-8, with 7 bases identical to TRBD2. J lost 3 bases, V lost 0 bases, and 7 bases had no gene match. The CDR3 runs 16 residues. Germline loops: CDR1 SGHVS, CDR2 FQNEAQ.

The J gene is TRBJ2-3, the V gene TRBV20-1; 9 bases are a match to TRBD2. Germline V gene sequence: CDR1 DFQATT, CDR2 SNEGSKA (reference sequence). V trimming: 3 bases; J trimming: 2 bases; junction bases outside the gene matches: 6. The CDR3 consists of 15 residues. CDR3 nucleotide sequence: TGCAGTGCTAGCCTTAGCGGGGGCTACACAGATACGCAGTATTTT. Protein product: CSASLSGGYTDTQYF.

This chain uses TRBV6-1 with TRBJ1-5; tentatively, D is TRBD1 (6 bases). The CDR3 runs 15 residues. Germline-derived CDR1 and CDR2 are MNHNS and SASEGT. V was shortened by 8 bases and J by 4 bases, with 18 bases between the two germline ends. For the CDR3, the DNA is TGTGCCAGCGGACAGACAGGAGGTGGGAATCAGCCCCAGCATTTT. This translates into CASGQTGGGNQPQHF.

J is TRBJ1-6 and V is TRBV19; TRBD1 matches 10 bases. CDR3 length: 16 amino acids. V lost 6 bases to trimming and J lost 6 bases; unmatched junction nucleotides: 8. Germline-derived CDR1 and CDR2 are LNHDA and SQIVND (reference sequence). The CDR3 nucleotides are TGTGCCAGTAGACGGGGACAGGGGAGCGGTAATTCACCCCTCCACTTT. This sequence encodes CASRRGQGSGNSPLHF.

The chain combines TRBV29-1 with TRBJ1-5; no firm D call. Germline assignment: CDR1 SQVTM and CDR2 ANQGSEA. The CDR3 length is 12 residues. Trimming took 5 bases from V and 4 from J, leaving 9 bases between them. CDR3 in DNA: TGCAGCGTTCGAGAGGGAAATCAGCCCCAGCATTTT. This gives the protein CSVREGNQPQHF.

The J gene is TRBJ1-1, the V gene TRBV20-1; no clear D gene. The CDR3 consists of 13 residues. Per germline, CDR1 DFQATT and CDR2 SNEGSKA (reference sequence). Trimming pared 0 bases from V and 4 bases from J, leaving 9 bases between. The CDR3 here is CSARDRFGTEAFF. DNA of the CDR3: TGCAGTGCTAGAGACAGATTCGGCACTGAAGCTTTCTTT.

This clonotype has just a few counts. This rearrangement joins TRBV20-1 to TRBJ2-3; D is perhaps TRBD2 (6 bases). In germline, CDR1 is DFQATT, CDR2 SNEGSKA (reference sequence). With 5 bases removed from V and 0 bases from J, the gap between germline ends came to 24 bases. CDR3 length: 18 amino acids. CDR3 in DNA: TGCAGTGCTCACTCCTGGAGCGGGTCCTCGTCTAGCACAGATACGCAGTATTTT. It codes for CSAHSWSGSSSSTDTQYF.

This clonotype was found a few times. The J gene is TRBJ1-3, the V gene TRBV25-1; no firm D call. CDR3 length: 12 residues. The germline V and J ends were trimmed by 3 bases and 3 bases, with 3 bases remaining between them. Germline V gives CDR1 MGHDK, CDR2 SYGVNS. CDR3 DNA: TGTGCCAGCAGTGATTTTGGAAACACCATATATTTT. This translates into CASSDFGNTIYF.

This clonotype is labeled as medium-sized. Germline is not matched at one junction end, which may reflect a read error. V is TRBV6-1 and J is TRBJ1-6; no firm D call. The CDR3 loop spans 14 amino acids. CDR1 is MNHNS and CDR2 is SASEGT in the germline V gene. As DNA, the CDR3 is TGTGCCAGCAGGGAAGTCTCGGATAATTCACCCCTCCACTTT. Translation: CASREVSDNSPLHF.

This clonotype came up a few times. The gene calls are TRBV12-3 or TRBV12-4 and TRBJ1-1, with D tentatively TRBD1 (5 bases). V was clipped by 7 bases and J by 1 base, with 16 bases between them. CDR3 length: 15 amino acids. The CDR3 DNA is TGTGCCAGCATCCCGGGGGGTCAAACGAACACTGAAGCTTTCTTT. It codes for CASIPGGQTNTEAFF.

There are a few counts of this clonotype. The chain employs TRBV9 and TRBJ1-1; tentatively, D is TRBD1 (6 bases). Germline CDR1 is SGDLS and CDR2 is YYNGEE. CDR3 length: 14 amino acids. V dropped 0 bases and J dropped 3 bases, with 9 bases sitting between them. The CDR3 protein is CASSVEGGDTEAFF. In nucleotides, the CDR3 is TGTGCCAGCAGCGTAGAGGGGGGCGACACTGAAGCTTTCTTT.